What follows are 21 T cell receptor beta chains derived from one specimen sequenced in a study of shared clonotypes between healthy human individuals. The protocol was immunoSEQ multiplex PCR, while the TCRdb copy is restricted to in-frame clones and leaves out a portion. The sample yields approximately 700,000 clones, 60% to 75% seen once. The specimen sequenced was memory CD4+ T cells sorted from blood. Subset: CD45RA-negative fraction. These receptors all stem from a woman aged 30 to 39 in good health.

The V and J genes are TRBV4-2 and TRBJ2-1, with TRBD2 matching 8 bases. The CDR3 runs 17 residues. Germline V gene lookup returns CDR1 LGHNA and CDR2 YNFKEQ. Losses at the gene ends were 1 base for V and 5 bases for J; bases not matched to a gene: 10. The CDR3 here is CASSQVVTSGDDNEQFF. CDR3 bases: TGTGCCAGCAGCCAAGTTGTTACTAGCGGAGACGACAATGAGCAGTTCTTC.

This chain links TRBV20-1 with TRBJ2-7; no clear D gene. The germline V gene encodes CDR1 DFQATT and CDR2 SNEGSKA (reference sequence). This CDR3 is 11 amino acids long. Trimming stripped 7 bases from V and 2 bases from J, with 9 bases between. CDR3 loop: CSVASAYEQYF. CDR3 coding DNA: TGCAGTGTAGCTAGTGCCTACGAGCAGTACTTC.

The chain couples TRBV7-8 to TRBJ1-1, with D possibly TRBD1 on 6 matching bases. This CDR3 contains 14 residues. Trimming stripped 5 bases from V and 0 bases from J, with 10 bases between. Germline V gives CDR1 SGHVS, CDR2 FQNEAQ. The CDR3 region is CASSATGLNTEAFF. The CDR3 region has the DNA TGTGCCAGCAGCGCGACAGGTCTGAACACTGAAGCTTTCTTT.

The chain is built from TRBV6-4 and TRBJ2-5; D unresolved. The CDR3 is 15 amino acids. V was pared by 11 bases and J by 4 bases, with 23 bases between. Germline V lookup: CDR1 MRHNA, CDR2 SNTAGT. The chain's CDR3 is CAPQVWLPKSETQYF. CDR3 in DNA: TGTGCCCCCCAGGTGTGGCTACCAAAATCAGAGACCCAGTACTTC.

The chain uses TRBV11-2 and TRBJ2-3; 9 bases are shared with TRBD1. The V and J ends lost 4 bases and 5 bases, in that order; junction bases with no gene match: 4. The CDR3 has 14 amino acids. The germline gives CDR1 SGHAT, CDR2 FQNNGV. The CDR3 nucleotides read TGTGCCAGCAGCTCCCGACAGGGGGGAGATACGCAGTATTTT. Translated: CASSSRQGGDTQYF.

This clone was found a few times. The DNA of the CDR3 is TGTGCCAGCAGCAAAAACAGCGGGAGTGGGAATGAGCAGTTCTTC. It specifies CASSKNSGSGNEQFF. This rearrangement joins TRBV7-2 to TRBJ2-1, with 8 bases identical to TRBD2. Germline values: CDR1 SGHTA, CDR2 FQGNSA. The CDR3 has 15 residues. Germline trimming cut 5 bases from V and 7 bases from J; bases unmatched to any gene: 10.

For this clone: This sample also contains other DNA sequences that code for the same CDR3. The rearrangement joins TRBV2 to TRBJ2-1; 12 nucleotides align to TRBD2. The germline CDR1 and CDR2 sequences are SNHLY and FYNNEI. This CDR3 spans 15 amino acids. With V trimmed by 5 bases and J by 7 bases, 6 bases remained unmatched. The CDR3 DNA is TGTGCCAGCAGTCTCCTAGCGGGAGGGGGGAATGAGCAGTTCTTC. This gives the protein CASSLLAGGGNEQFF. The whole variable domain, remainder taken from reference TRBV2 and TRBJ2-1, is EPEVTQTPSHQVTQMGQEVILRCVPISNHLYFYWYRQILGQKVEFLVSFYNNEISEKSEIFDDQFSVERPDGSNFTLKIRSTKLEDSAMYFCASSLLAGGGNEQFFGPGTRLTVL.

The V and J genes are TRBV4-2 and TRBJ2-5; 8 bases agree with TRBD2. Per the germline V gene, CDR1 is LGHNA and CDR2 is YNFKEQ. The CDR3 sequence is 15 residues long. Losses at the gene ends were 3 bases for V and 7 bases for J; bases not matched to a gene: 10. The CDR3 DNA is TGTGCCAGCAGCCACAGAGCGGGAGAGAAGGGGACCCAGTACTTC. It is translated as CASSHRAGEKGTQYF.

The genes are TRBV5-1 and TRBJ2-3; the D gene is possibly TRBD2 (6 bases). Germline lookup yields CDR1 SGHRS and CDR2 YFSETQ. The CDR3 totals 11 residues. V was clipped by 0 bases and J by 10 bases, with 6 bases between them. The CDR3, as DNA: TGCGCCAGCAGCTTGGGGGGGGCGCAGTATTTT. Translated, it gives CASSLGGAQYF.

The chain combines TRBV5-1 with TRBJ1-1; a possible D gene is TRBD1 (5 bases). The V and J ends lost 0 bases and 8 bases respectively, with 14 bases between them. CDR1 is SGHRS, CDR2 YFSETQ, per germline. The CDR3 sequence is 14 residues long. CDR3 sequence reads: CASSLVAGNNEAFF. CDR3 bases: TGCGCCAGCAGCTTGGTGGCAGGGAACAACGAAGCTTTCTTT.

The chain recombines TRBV19 with TRBJ2-4; 12 positions agree with TRBD2. V shed 6 bases and J 6 bases; nucleotides not matched to a gene: 9. CDR1 LNHDA and CDR2 SQIVND come from the germline V gene (reference sequence). The length of the CDR3 is 16 residues. This CDR3 is CASRALLTSGGNIQYF. The CDR3 DNA reads as TGTGCCAGTAGGGCCCTTTTGACTAGCGGGGGAAACATTCAGTACTTC.

Only a few counts were recorded for this clone. The rearrangement joins TRBV28 to TRBJ2-7; 9 bases line up with TRBD1. Losses at the gene ends were 5 bases for V and 4 bases for J; bases not matched to a gene: 9. CDR3 size: 15 residues. The V gene's germline CDR1 is MDHEN and CDR2 SYDVKM. The CDR3 region has the DNA TGTGCCAGCAGTACCCCAGGGACAGGGTGGTACGAGCAGTACTTC. Its protein product is CASSTPGTGWYEQYF.

The chain uses TRBV28 and TRBJ1-5; D uncertain. The CDR3 consists of 15 residues. Trimming left V 2 bases short and J 4 bases short, with 12 bases between. Germline V gives CDR1 MDHEN, CDR2 SYDVKM. The CDR3 coding sequence is TGTGCCAGCAGTTTAAGTGCCGGACGGAATCAGCCCCAGCATTTT. Translated: CASSLSAGRNQPQHF. The full variable domain, completed using reference TRBV28 and TRBJ1-5, is DVKVTQSSRYLVKRTGEKVFLECVQDMDHENMFWYRQDPGLGLRLIYFSYDVKMKEKGDIPEGYSVSREKKERFSLILESASTNQTSMYLCASSLSAGRNQPQHFGDGTRLSIL.

V is TRBV19 and J is TRBJ1-1; tentative D call: TRBD1 (6 bases). This CDR3 comprises 13 residues. V was cut by 4 bases and J by 1 base, with 7 bases left in between. Germline CDR1 LNHDA, CDR2 SQIVND (reference sequence). The CDR3 nucleotides are TGTGCCAGTAGTAAGGGACAGAACACTGAAGCTTTCTTT. This sequence encodes CASSKGQNTEAFF.

The rearrangement uses TRBV28 and TRBJ1-5, with D possibly TRBD1 on 5 matching bases. V dropped 10 bases and J dropped 2 bases, with 18 bases sitting between them. This CDR3 has 15 amino acids. Germline loops: CDR1 MDHEN, CDR2 SYDVKM. The DNA of the CDR3 is TGTGCCACGCTTAAGTGGGGGATCGGCAATCAGCCCCAGCATTTT. It encodes CATLKWGIGNQPQHF.

The gene calls are TRBV28 and TRBJ2-7; 8 bases map to TRBD2. This CDR3 is built from 15 residues. Per the germline V gene, CDR1 is MDHEN and CDR2 is SYDVKM. Trimming at V came to 2 bases and at J to 3 bases, leaving 6 bases not matched to a gene. The CDR3 here is CASSLGGRPIYEQYF. The CDR3 bases are TGTGCCAGCAGTTTAGGCGGGAGGCCAATCTACGAGCAGTACTTC.

The CDR3 spells CASSPRGRTRTYEQYF. The CDR3 region has the DNA TGTGCCAGCAGTCCGCGTGGTCGGACGAGAACCTACGAGCAGTACTTC. The chain employs TRBV28 and TRBJ2-7; the D is unclear. This CDR3 is built from 16 residues. Trimming removed 5 bases from V and 2 bases from J, with 19 bases in between. Germline V gene lookup returns CDR1 MDHEN and CDR2 SYDVKM.

The chain combines TRBV28 with TRBJ1-5, with 9 bases identical to TRBD1. CDR1 is MDHEN and CDR2 is SYDVKM in the germline V gene. The ends lost 4 bases at V and 4 bases at J; junction bases unmatched: 8. The CDR3 has 16 amino acids. CDR3 DNA sequence: TGTGCCAGCAGTTCACCGGGACAGGGCGAAAATCAGCCCCAGCATTTT. This codes for CASSSPGQGENQPQHF. Full variable domain (outside the CDR3, taken from reference TRBV28 and TRBJ1-5): DVKVTQSSRYLVKRTGEKVFLECVQDMDHENMFWYRQDPGLGLRLIYFSYDVKMKEKGDIPEGYSVSREKKERFSLILESASTNQTSMYLCASSSPGQGENQPQHFGDGTRLSIL.

Of note for this clone: One base separates it from a far larger clone, so it is likely a read error. Other DNA variants within this sample encode the same CDR3. This sequence joins TRBV5-8 and TRBJ2-7; 8 bases fit TRBD1. From germline, CDR1 is SGHTS and CDR2 YDEGEE. This CDR3 comprises 15 residues. CDR3 DNA sequence: TGTGCCAGCAGCTACTGGACAGGGAACACCTACGAGCAGTATTTC. Translated: CASSYWTGNTYEQYF.

The chain is built from TRBV28 and TRBJ1-2, with TRBD1 matching over 10 bases. This CDR3 comprises 13 residues. In germline, CDR1 is MDHEN, CDR2 SYDVKM. J was trimmed by 7 bases and V by 6 bases; bases with no gene match: 5. DNA for the CDR3: TGTGCCAGCAGGGGACAGGGGAAGAGTGGCTACACCTTC. Residues: CASRGQGKSGYTF.

This clone was detected many times. The chain is built from TRBV29-1 and TRBJ2-3, with D possibly being TRBD1 or TRBD2 (5 bases each). The germline CDR1 and CDR2 sequences are SQVTM and ANQGSEA. CDR3 length: 12 residues. Trimming removed 4 bases at V and 6 bases at J, with 11 bases between. CDR3 nucleotide sequence: TGCAGCGTTGGAGGGGAATCGGATACGCAGTATTTT. Amino acid sequence: CSVGGESDTQYF.